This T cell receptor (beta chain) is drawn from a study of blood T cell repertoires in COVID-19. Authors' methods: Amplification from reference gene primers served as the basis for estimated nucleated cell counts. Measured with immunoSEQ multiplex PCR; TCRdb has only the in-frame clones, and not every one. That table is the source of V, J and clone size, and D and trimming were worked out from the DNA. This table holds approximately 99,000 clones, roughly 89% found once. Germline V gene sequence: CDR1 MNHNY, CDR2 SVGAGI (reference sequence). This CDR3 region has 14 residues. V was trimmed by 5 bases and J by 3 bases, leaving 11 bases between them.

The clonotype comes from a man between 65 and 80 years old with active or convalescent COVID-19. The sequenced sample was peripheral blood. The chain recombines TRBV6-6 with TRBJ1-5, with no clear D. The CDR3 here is CASSDSGNNQPQHF. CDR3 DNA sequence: TGTGCCAGCAGTGATTCCGGGAACAATCAGCCCCAGCATTTT.